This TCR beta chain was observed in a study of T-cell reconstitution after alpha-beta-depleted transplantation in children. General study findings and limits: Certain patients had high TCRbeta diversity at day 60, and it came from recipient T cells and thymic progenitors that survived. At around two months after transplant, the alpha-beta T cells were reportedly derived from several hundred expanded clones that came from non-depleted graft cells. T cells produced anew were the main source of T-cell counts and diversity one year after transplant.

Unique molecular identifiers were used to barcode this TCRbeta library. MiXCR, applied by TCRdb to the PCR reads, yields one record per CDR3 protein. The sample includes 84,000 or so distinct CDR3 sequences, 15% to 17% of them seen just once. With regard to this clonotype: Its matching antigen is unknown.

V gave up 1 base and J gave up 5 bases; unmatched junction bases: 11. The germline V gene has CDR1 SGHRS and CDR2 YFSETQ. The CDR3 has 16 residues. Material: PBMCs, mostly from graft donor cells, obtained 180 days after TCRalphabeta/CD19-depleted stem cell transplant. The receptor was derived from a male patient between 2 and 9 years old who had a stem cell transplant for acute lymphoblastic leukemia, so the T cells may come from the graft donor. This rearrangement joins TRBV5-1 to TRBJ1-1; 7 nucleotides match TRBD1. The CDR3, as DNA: TGCGCCAGCAGCTTGTCTCTAGGGGGCGCGGGGACTGAAGCTTTCTTT. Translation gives CASSLSLGGAGTEAFF.